The 20 T cell receptor beta chains below were found in one sample sequenced in a study of blood T cells in healthy people across ages. Combining a sample-barcoded 5' primer with a J-beta primer mix, a second PCR ran for 7 to 11 cycles. Each CDR3 protein is one row after TCRdb ran MiXCR on the 5' RACE reads. The sample yields approximately 700,000 distinct CDR3 sequences, about a third seen once. The source material was blood. The origin of the receptors is a woman of 80 years or more in good health.

J is TRBJ1-1 and V is TRBV5-1, with 8 positions matching TRBD1. This CDR3 comprises 14 residues. V gave up 3 bases and J gave up 5 bases; unmatched junction bases: 6. The germline gives CDR1 SGHRS, CDR2 YFSETQ. In DNA, the CDR3 is TGCGCCAGCAGCTGGACAGGGCCTATGACTGAAGCTTTCTTT. It is translated as CASSWTGPMTEAFF. The entire variable domain, with the rest obtained from reference TRBV5-1 and TRBJ1-1, is as follows: KAGVTQTPRYLIKTRGQQVTLSCSPISGHRSVSWYQQTPGQGLQFLFEYFSETQRNKGNFPGRFSGRQFSNSRSEMNVSTLELGDSALYLCASSWTGPMTEAFFGQGTRLTVV.

The chain is built from TRBV6-6 and TRBJ1-6; 8 positions match TRBD1. There are 16 residues in the CDR3. CDR1 is MNHNY, CDR2 SVGAGI, per germline (reference sequence). Trimming at V came to 7 bases and at J to 4 bases, leaving 9 bases not matched to a gene. The CDR3 nucleotides read TGTGCCAGCATCGGACAGGGCTTCCGTTATAATTCACCCCTCCACTTT. Translated: CASIGQGFRYNSPLHF.

A remark on this clonotype: A much larger clone differs from this one at a single base, so this may be a read error. The chain recombines TRBV24-1 with TRBJ2-1; 10 bases match TRBD2. Near its end, the DNA agrees better with TRBJ2-7, so the J call may be wrong. The CDR3 runs to 17 residues. Germline V gene data show CDR1 as KGHDR and CDR2 as SFDVKD. CDR3 loop: CATSDSSGGASYNEQYF. CDR3 DNA: TGTGCCACCAGTGATTCCAGCGGGGGGGCTAGTTACAATGAGCAGTACTTC.

The chain combines TRBV12-3 or TRBV12-4 with TRBJ2-3, with D uncertain. The CDR3 has 13 residues. The V end was cut by 8 bases, the J end by 4 bases, with 13 bases between. The CDR3 protein is CASVMWRADTQYF. In nucleotides, the CDR3 is TGTGCCAGCGTCATGTGGAGAGCAGATACGCAGTATTTT.

The table lists this clonotype with a count of one. Germline and junction disagree at one end, which may indicate a read error. The rearrangement uses TRBV20-1 and TRBJ1-2; perhaps TRBD1 as D (5 bases). Germline CDR1 is DFQATT and CDR2 is SNEGSKA (reference sequence). The CDR3 loop spans 14 amino acids. CDR3 sequence: CSAAAGAGLYDYTF. The DNA for the CDR3 is TGCAGTGCTGCGGCCGGGGCAGGGCTCTATGACTACACCTTC.

The V gene is TRBV29-1, the J gene TRBJ2-3; possible D gene TRBD2, 6 bases. V dropped 8 bases and J dropped 2 bases, with 14 bases sitting between them. Per the germline V gene, CDR1 is SQVTM and CDR2 is ANQGSEA. The length of the CDR3 is 13 residues. CDR3 residues: CSSGRPHTDTQYF. The CDR3, as DNA: TGCAGCTCAGGGAGGCCACACACAGATACGCAGTATTTT.

This clonotype was found many times. The genes are TRBV20-1 and TRBJ2-3, with 7 bases aligning to TRBD2. V lost 6 bases and J lost 2; bases outside the gene matches: 8. The CDR3 contains 14 residues. Germline V gene data show CDR1 as DFQATT and CDR2 as SNEGSKA (reference sequence). CDR3 amino acids: CSARTGTITDTQYF. The DNA for the CDR3 is TGCAGTGCCCGGACGGGGACTATCACAGATACGCAGTATTTT.

This clonotype was seen at least ten times. The chain joins TRBV14 to TRBJ2-1, with TRBD2 identical over 8 bases. After removal of 3 bases from V and 7 bases from J, the junction contained 8 bases not matched to a gene. The CDR3 covers 15 residues. Germline V CDR1 and CDR2: SGHDN, FVKESK. The CDR3 DNA sequence: TGTGCCAGCAGCCAGGAGGCGGGGGGACGGAATGAGCAGTTCTTC. It yields the protein CASSQEAGGRNEQFF.

This chain connects TRBV7-2 to TRBJ1-3; D perhaps matches TRBD1 (5 bases). The V gene lost 1 base and the J gene lost 0 bases, with 10 bases spanning the gap. CDR3 length: 16 residues. Germline values: CDR1 SGHTA, CDR2 FQGNSA. CDR3 loop: CASSLDQGFSGNTIYF. The CDR3, as DNA: TGTGCCAGCAGCTTAGACCAGGGTTTCTCTGGAAACACCATATATTTT.

V usage is TRBV2 and J usage is TRBJ1-5; the D is unclear. Germline CDR1 SNHLY, CDR2 FYNNEI. This CDR3 region has 14 residues. The V gene lost 0 bases and the J gene lost 2 bases, with 5 bases spanning the gap. The CDR3 loop is CASSEASGNQPQHF. The CDR3 bases are TGTGCCAGCAGTGAAGCAAGTGGCAATCAGCCCCAGCATTTT.

V and J are TRBV7-2 and TRBJ1-5; 8 bases fit TRBD1. This CDR3 spans 18 amino acids. Germline V gives CDR1 SGHTA, CDR2 FQGNSA. V dropped 1 base and J dropped 4; count of bases not matched to a gene: 12. The CDR3 spells CASSLEAGGTWQNQPQHF. The CDR3 nucleotides read TGTGCCAGCAGCTTAGAAGCAGGGGGCACATGGCAAAATCAGCCCCAGCATTTT.

J is TRBJ1-2 and V is TRBV7-9; D gene ambiguous. Trimming removed 1 base at V and 7 bases at J, with 10 bases between. CDR3 length equals 13 residues. Germline V gene data show CDR1 as SEHNR and CDR2 as FQNEAQ (reference sequence). The CDR3 DNA sequence: TGTGCCAGCAGCTTAGAGCCAGCCTCTGGCTACACCTTC. Translated: CASSLEPASGYTF.

This clonotype was seen many times. The chain couples TRBV12-3 or TRBV12-4 to TRBJ1-5; perhaps TRBD1 as D (5 bases). The CDR3 is made up of 15 amino acids. Trimming cost V 0 bases and J 7 bases, with 13 bases left between them. CDR3 coding DNA: TGTGCCAGCAGTTTAGCAGCGGGGAGGGGACAGCCCCAGCATTTT. Translating it yields CASSLAAGRGQPQHF.

Turning to this clonotype: A clone one base away is much larger, so this may be a read error. This rearrangement joins TRBV5-1 to TRBJ2-3; possibly TRBD2 for D (6 bases). Per germline, CDR1 SGHRS and CDR2 YFSETQ. CDR3 length: 14 amino acids. The CDR3 coding sequence is TGCGCCAGCAGAGAGGAGGGTAGCACAGATGCGCAGTATTTT. This encodes CASREEGSTDAQYF. Looking up the rest from reference TRBV5-1 and TRBJ2-3 gives the full variable domain: KAGVTQTPRYLIKTRGQQVTLSCSPISGHRSVSWYQQTPGQGLQFLFEYFSETQRNKGNFPGRFSGRQFSNSRSEMNVSTLELGDSALYLCASREEGSTDAQYFGPGTRLTVL.

The CDR3 sequence: CSAMGSGRWDTQYF. The CDR3 region has the DNA TGCAGTGCTATGGGTTCGGGTCGATGGGATACGCAGTATTTT. This chain links TRBV20-1 with TRBJ2-3, with D uncertain. V shed 4 bases and J shed 6 bases, with 17 bases lying between them. The CDR3 is 14 amino acids. Germline V lookup: CDR1 DFQATT, CDR2 SNEGSKA (reference sequence).

About this clonotype itself: Sequence at one end of the junction differs from germline and may be a read error. CDR3 nucleotide sequence: TGTGCCAGCAGCTTAACAAGCTCTGGGGCCAACGTCCGGACTTTC. Its protein product is CASSLTSSGANVRTF. The rearrangement uses TRBV7-3 and TRBJ2-6; TRBD1 is a possible D gene (5 bases). The CDR3 extends over 15 amino acids. The V gene's germline CDR1 is SGHTA and CDR2 FQGTGA.

This clonotype has more than one count but fewer than ten. This chain uses TRBV7-2 with TRBJ2-1, with TRBD2 identical over 8 bases. Germline CDR1 SGHTA, CDR2 FQGNSA. CDR3 size: 14 residues. After removal of 0 bases from V and 7 bases from J, the junction contained 2 bases not matched to a gene. The CDR3 DNA reads TGTGCCAGCAGCTTAGCTGGGACTAGAAATGAGCAGTTCTTC. As protein: CASSLAGTRNEQFF. Using reference TRBV7-2 and TRBJ2-1 for the parts outside the CDR3, the full variable domain is GAGVSQSPSNKVTEKGKDVELRCDPISGHTALYWYRQSLGQGLEFLIYFQGNSAPDKSGLPSDRFSAERTGGSVSTLTIQRTQQEDSAVYLCASSLAGTRNEQFFGPGTRLTVL.

This clonotype was seen at least ten times. V usage is TRBV7-2 and J usage is TRBJ1-2; 8 bases are a match to TRBD1. The trim removed 1 base at V and 7 bases at J, leaving 5 bases unmatched. This CDR3 contains 14 residues. Germline V lookup: CDR1 SGHTA, CDR2 FQGNSA. The DNA of the CDR3 is TGTGCCAGCAGCTTAGGCAGGGGGCTGGGTGGCTACACCTTC. It translates to CASSLGRGLGGYTF.

This clonotype was recorded many times. The chain has TRBV30 and TRBJ2-4; 8 bases are a match to TRBD1. There are 12 residues in the CDR3. V shed 5 bases, J shed 7 bases, and the junction held 4 bases outside the gene matches. In germline, CDR1 is GTSNPN, CDR2 SVGIG (reference sequence). The CDR3 coding sequence is TGTGCCTGGGGACAGGGCAGCAACATTCAGTACTTC. As protein: CAWGQGSNIQYF.

This clonotype was found a few times. The gene calls are TRBV5-6 and TRBJ1-1; D is perhaps TRBD1 (6 bases). Deletions cut 0 bases from V and 1 base from J, with 16 bases between. Germline CDR1 reads SGHDT; CDR2 reads YYEEEE. The CDR3 runs 17 residues. CDR3 amino acids: CASSLDGVARGNTEAFF. CDR3 nucleotides: TGTGCCAGCAGCTTGGATGGTGTGGCCAGGGGGAACACTGAAGCTTTCTTT.